This T cell receptor (beta chain) was captured by sequencing in a study of cytomegalovirus exposure and HLA in healthy donors. V was pared by 5 bases and J by 2 bases, with 12 bases between. CDR3 length: 15 amino acids. The germline gives CDR1 SGHAT, CDR2 FQNNGV. TCRdb's copy holds only in-frame clones and misses some; the assay was immunoSEQ multiplex PCR. The sample lists fewer than 70,000 clones; 80% to 95% were seen once. What was sequenced was PBMCs. The V gene is TRBV11-2, the J gene TRBJ2-2, with D possibly being TRBD1 (6 bases). This TCR came from a man aged 18 to 35 in good health and CMV-seronegative. The CDR3 DNA follows: TGTGCCAGCAGCACCACAGGGACCAACACCGGGGAGCTGTTTTTT. Translating it yields CASSTTGTNTGELFF.